The following is a T cell receptor (beta chain) sequence with its context. CDR1 and CDR2 (germline): MNHEY, SMNVEV (reference sequence). V trimming: 5 bases; J trimming: 2 bases; junction bases outside the gene matches: 8. The CDR3 is made up of 16 amino acids. This specimen comes from a study of blood T cell repertoires in COVID-19. Study summary: There were acute and convalescent COVID-19 samples, and they came from the United States, Italy and Spain. T cells, B-cell-depleted T cells, or PBMCs supplied cDNA or gDNA.

In the source study's methods: Reference gene primer amplification yielded estimated nucleated cell counts. Libraries were prepared by immunoSEQ multiplex PCR; TCRdb keeps only in-frame clonotypes and omits some of them. That table furnishes V, J and clone size, whereas the DNA furnished D and trimming. The data show about 62,000 clones, roughly 72% seen once. The rearrangement joins TRBV27 to TRBJ2-7, with TRBD2 matching 11 bases. The receptor was derived from a woman between 45 and 65 years old with active or convalescent COVID-19. The sequencing sample was made of peripheral blood. The CDR3 nucleotides are TGTGCCAGCAGTCCGCTGACTAGCGGGGCCACCTACGAGCAGTACTTC. Protein: CASSPLTSGATYEQYF.